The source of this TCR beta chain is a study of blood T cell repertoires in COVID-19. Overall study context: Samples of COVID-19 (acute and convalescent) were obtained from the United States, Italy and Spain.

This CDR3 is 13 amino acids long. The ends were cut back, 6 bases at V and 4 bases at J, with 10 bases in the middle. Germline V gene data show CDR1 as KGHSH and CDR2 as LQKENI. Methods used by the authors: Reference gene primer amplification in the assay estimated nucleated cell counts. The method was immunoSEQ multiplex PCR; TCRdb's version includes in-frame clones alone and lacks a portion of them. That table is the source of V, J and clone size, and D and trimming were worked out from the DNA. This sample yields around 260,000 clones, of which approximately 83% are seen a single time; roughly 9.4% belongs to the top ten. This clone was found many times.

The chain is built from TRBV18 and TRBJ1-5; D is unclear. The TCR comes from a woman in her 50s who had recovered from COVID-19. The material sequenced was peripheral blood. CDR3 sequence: CASSAGGNQPQHF. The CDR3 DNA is TGTGCCAGCTCCGCCGGCGGGAATCAGCCCCAGCATTTT. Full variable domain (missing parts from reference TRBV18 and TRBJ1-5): NAGVMQNPRHLVRRRGQEARLRCSPMKGHSHVYWYRQLPEEGLKFMVYLQKENIIDESGMPKERFSAEFPKEGPSILRIQQVVRGDSAAYFCASSAGGNQPQHFGDGTRLSIL.